One T cell receptor beta chain is described in this entry. The assay was immunoSEQ multiplex PCR, and TCRdb's table has in-frame clones only and misses some. This table holds around 55,000 clones, approximately 82% found once. Trimming shortened V by 5 bases and J by 10 bases, and 18 bases separated the two germline ends. CDR1 is MNHEY, CDR2 SVGEGT, per germline. The CDR3 has 14 residues. This sample was included in a study of blood T cell repertoires in COVID-19. The TCR was taken from a human donor in a cohort sampled during active or convalescent COVID-19. The V gene is TRBV6-2 or TRBV6-3, the J gene TRBJ2-1; D is possibly TRBD2 (6 bases). What was sequenced was peripheral blood. For the CDR3, the DNA is TGTGCCAGCAGTGGATTAGCGGCCCGCAGCGAGCAGTTCTTC. Translated, it gives CASSGLAARSEQFF.